This T cell receptor (beta chain) originates from a study of blood T cell repertoires in COVID-19. Trimming took 0 bases from V and 5 from J, leaving 11 bases between them. The CDR3 has 14 residues. CDR1 is SGHRS and CDR2 is YFSETQ in the germline V gene. Repertoires were generated with immunoSEQ multiplex PCR, while TCRdb's copy carries only in-frame clones and drops some. The sample lists fewer than 250,000 clones, 88% occurring once. The J gene is TRBJ2-5, the V gene TRBV5-1; tentatively, D is TRBD2 (6 bases). Sequencing used peripheral blood. The TCR sequence derives from a middle-aged man with acute or convalescent COVID-19. The chain's CDR3 is CASSLEGAGETQYF. In nucleotides, the CDR3 is TGCGCCAGCAGCTTGGAAGGGGCGGGGGAGACCCAGTACTTC.